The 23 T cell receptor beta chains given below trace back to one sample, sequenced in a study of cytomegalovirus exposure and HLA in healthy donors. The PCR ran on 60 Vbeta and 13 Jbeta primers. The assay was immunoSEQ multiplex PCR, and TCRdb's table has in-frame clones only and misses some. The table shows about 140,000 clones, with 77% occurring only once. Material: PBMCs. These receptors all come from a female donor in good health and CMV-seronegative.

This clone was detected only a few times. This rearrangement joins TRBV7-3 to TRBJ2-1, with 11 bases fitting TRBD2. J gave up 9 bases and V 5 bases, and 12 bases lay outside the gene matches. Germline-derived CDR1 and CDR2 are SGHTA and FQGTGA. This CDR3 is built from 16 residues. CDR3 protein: CASSPRAGLAVGEQFF. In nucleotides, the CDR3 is TGTGCCAGCAGCCCCAGAGCGGGACTAGCGGTCGGTGAGCAGTTCTTC.

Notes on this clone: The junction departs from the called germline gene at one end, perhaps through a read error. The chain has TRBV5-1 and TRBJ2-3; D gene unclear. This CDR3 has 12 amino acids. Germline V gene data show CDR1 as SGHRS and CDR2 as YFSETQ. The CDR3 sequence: CASRLGADTQYF. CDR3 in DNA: TGCGCCAGCAGATTGGGCGCAGATACGCAGTATTTT.

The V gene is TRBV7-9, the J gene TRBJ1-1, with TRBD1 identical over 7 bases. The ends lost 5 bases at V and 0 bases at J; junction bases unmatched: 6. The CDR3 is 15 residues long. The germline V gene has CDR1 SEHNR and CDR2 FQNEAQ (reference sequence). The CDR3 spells CASSPTTGMNTEAFF. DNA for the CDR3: TGTGCCAGCAGCCCGACGACAGGGATGAACACTGAAGCTTTCTTT.

The DNA of the CDR3 is TGTGCCAGCAGTGACTTGGGGGCAACTCAGCCCCAGCATTTT. The encoded protein is CASSDLGATQPQHF. The rearrangement uses TRBV6-5 and TRBJ1-5, with D possibly being TRBD1 (6 bases). This CDR3 spans 14 amino acids. V was cut by 5 bases and J by 6 bases, with 14 bases left in between. Germline lookup yields CDR1 MNHEY and CDR2 SVGAGI.

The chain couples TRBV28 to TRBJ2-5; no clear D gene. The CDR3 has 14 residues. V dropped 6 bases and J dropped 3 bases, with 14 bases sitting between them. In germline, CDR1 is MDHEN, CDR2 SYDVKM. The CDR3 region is CASSQTGAKETQYF. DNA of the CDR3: TGTGCCAGCAGCCAAACCGGTGCAAAAGAGACCCAGTACTTC.

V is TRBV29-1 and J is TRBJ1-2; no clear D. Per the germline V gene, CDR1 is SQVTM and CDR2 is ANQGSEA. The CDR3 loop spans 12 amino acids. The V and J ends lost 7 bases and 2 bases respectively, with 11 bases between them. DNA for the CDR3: TGCAGCGCCCAACTGAGAAACTATGGCTACACCTTC. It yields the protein CSAQLRNYGYTF.

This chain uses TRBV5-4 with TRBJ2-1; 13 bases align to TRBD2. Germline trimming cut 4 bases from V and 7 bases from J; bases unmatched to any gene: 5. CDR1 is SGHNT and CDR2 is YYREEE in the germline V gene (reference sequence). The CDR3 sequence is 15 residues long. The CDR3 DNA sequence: TGTGCCAGCAGCGCCGGGACTAGCGGGACAAATGAGCAGTTCTTC. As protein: CASSAGTSGTNEQFF.

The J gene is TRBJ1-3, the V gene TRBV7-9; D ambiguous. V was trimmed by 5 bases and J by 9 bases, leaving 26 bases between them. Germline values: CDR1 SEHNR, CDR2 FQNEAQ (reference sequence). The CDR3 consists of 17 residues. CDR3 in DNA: TGTGCCAGCAGCCCCCTTCAGAGCGGCGTTTTTGGTAGCACCATATATTTT. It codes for CASSPLQSGVFGSTIYF.

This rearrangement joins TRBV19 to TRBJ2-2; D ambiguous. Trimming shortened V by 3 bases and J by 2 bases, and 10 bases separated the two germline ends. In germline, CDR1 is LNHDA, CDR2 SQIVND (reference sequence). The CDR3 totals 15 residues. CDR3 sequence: CASSILTSNTGELFF. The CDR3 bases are TGTGCCAGTAGTATTCTGACTTCTAACACCGGGGAGCTGTTTTTT.

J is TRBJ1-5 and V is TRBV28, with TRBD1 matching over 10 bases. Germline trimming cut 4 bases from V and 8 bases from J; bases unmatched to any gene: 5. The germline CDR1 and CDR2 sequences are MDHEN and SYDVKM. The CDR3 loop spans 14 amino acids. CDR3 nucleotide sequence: TGTGCCAGCAGTTCGACAGGGGGCAGGGAGCCCCAGCATTTT. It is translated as CASSSTGGREPQHF.

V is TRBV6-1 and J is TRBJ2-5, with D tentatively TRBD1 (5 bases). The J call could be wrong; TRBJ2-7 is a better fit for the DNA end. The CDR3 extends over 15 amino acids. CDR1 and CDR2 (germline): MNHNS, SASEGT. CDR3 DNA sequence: TGTGCCAGCAGTGAACGGCAGGGTAAGGTGGGCGAGCAGTACTTC. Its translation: CASSERQGKVGEQYF.

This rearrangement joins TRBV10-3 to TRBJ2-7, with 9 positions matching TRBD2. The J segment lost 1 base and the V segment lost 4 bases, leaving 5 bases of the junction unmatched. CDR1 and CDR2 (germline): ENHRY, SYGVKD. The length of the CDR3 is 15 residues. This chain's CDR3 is CAISVFLAGSYEQYF. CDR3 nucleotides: TGTGCCATCAGTGTCTTTCTAGCGGGATCCTACGAGCAGTACTTC.

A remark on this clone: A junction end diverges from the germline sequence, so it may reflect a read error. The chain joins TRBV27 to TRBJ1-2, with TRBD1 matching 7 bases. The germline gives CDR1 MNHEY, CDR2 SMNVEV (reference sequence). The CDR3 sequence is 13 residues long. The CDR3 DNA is TGTGCCAGCAGCCTAACAGGGGAGAGGGGCTACCCCTTC. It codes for CASSLTGERGYPF.

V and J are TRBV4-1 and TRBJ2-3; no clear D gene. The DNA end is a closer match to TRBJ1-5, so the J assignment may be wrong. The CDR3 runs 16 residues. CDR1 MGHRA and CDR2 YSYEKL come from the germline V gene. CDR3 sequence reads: CASSQEAVRTTDTQHF. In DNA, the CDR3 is TGCGCCAGCAGCCAAGAGGCAGTCCGTACCACAGATACGCAGCATTTT.

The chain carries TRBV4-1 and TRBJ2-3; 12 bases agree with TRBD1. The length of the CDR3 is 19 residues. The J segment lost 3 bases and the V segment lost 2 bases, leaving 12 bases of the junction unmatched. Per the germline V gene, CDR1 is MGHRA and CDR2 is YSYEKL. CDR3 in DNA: TGCGCCAGCAGCCAACTTTTAGGGACAGGGGGCAGTGTGACAGATACGCAGTATTTT. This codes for CASSQLLGTGGSVTDTQYF.

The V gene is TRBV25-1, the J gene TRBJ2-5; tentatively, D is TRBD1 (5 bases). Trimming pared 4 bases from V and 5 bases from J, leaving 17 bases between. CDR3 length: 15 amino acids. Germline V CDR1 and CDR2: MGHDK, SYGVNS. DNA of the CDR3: TGTGCCAGCAGTGTAAGAAGGGGCTTGGGGGAGACCCAGTACTTC. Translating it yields CASSVRRGLGETQYF. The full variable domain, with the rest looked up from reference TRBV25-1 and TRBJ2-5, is EADIYQTPRYLVIGTGKKITLECSQTMGHDKMYWYQQDPGMELHLIHYSYGVNSTEKGDLSSESTVSRIRTEHFPLTLESARPSHTSQYLCASSVRRGLGETQYFGPGTRLLVL.

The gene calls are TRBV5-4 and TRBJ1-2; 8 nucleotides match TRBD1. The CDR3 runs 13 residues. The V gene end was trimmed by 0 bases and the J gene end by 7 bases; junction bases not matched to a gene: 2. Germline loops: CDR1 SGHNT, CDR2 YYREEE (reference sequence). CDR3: CASSLGTGSGYTF. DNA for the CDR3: TGTGCCAGCAGCTTGGGGACAGGGAGTGGCTACACCTTC.

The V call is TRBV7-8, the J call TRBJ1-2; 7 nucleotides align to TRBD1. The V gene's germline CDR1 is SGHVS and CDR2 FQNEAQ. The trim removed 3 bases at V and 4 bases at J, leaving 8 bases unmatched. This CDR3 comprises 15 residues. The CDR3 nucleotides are TGTGCCAGCAGCTTGTCGACAGGGTTAGGCTATGGCTACACCTTC. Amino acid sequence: CASSLSTGLGYGYTF.

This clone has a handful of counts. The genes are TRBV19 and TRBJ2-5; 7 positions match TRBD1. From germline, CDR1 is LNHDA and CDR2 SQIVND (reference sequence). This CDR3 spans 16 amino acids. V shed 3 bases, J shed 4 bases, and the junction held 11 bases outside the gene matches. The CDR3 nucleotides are TGTGCCAGTAGTATGGGACAGCAGTGGATGCCAGAGACCCAGTACTTC. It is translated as CASSMGQQWMPETQYF.

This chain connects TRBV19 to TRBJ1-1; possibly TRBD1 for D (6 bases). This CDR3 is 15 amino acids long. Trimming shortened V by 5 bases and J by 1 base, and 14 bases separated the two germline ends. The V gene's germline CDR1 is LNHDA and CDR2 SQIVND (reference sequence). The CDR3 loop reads CASSSLGQTNTEAFF. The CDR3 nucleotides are TGTGCCAGTAGTTCCCTCGGACAGACGAACACTGAAGCTTTCTTT.

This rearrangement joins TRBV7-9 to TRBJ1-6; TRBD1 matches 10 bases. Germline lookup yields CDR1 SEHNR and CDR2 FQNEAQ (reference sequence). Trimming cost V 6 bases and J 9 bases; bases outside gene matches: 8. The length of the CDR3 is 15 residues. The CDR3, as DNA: TGTGCCAGCAGACTGACGGGACAGGGGTCTTCACCCCTCCACTTT. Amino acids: CASRLTGQGSSPLHF.

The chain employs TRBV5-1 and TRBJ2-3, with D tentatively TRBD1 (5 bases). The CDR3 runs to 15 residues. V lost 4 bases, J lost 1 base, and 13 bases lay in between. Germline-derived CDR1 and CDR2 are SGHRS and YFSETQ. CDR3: CASSAQGSRTDTQYF. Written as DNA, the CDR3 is TGCGCCAGCAGCGCTCAGGGATCGCGCACAGATACGCAGTATTTT.

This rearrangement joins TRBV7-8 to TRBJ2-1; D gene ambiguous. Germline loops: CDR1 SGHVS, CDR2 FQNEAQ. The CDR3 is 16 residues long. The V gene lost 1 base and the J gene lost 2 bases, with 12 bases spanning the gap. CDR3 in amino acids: CASSLVSLRPYNEQFF. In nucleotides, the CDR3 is TGTGCCAGCAGCTTAGTCAGTCTTCGCCCCTACAATGAGCAGTTCTTC.